This T cell receptor (beta chain) was recovered during a study of shared clonotypes between healthy human individuals. Study observations and caveats: Sampling included only blood; tissue repertoires likely differ.

The length of the CDR3 is 16 residues. The J segment lost 7 bases and the V segment lost 6 bases, leaving 14 bases of the junction unmatched. The germline V gene has CDR1 MNHEY and CDR2 SMNVEV (reference sequence). The authors distributed each subset's genomic DNA evenly over several immunoSEQ plates. The authors sequenced unsorted PBMC DNA on ten immunoSEQ deep assay plates. Original methodology: ImmunoSEQ yielded junction-only sequences lacking quality scores, so filtering differed. Method: immunoSEQ multiplex PCR; TCRdb's copy keeps in-frame clones and lacks some. For V, J and clone size, that table is used; D and trimming come from the DNA. This table has hundreds of thousands of clones, roughly 79% appearing once. Points on this clone: The antigen remains undetermined.

Sequences were obtained from PBMCs. The J gene is TRBJ1-5, the V gene TRBV27, with 8 bases identical to TRBD1. The sequence derives from a woman aged 40 to 50 in good health. Some clones in this sample may be carry-over from other donors' samples. The CDR3 spells CASRKTYGTGGQPQHF. In DNA, the CDR3 is TGTGCCAGCAGAAAAACTTACGGGACAGGAGGGCAGCCCCAGCATTTT.